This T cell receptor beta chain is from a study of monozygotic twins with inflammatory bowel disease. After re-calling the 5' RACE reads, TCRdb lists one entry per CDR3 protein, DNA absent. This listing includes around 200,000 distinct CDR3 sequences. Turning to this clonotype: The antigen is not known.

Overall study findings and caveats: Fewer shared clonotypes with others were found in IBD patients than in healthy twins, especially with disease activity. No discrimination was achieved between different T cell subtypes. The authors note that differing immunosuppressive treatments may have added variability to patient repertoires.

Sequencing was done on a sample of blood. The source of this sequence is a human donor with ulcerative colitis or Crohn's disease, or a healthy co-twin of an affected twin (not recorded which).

Here the CDR3 reads CASKSRSGVDGELFF. This chain links TRBV12-3 or TRBV12-4 with TRBJ2-2; the D call of TRBD1 rests on TCRdb alone, since no DNA is present to check it. The CDR3 loop spans 15 amino acids.